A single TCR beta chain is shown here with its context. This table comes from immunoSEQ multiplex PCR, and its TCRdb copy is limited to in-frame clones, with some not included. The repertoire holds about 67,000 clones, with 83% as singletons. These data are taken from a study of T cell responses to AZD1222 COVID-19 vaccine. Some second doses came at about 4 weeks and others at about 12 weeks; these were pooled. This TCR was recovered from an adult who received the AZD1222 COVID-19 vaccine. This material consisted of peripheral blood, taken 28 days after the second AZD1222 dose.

The CDR3 DNA follows: TGTGCCAGCAGCCTCGAGGGGGCTGCGAACACTGAAGCTTTCTTT. Translating gives CASSLEGAANTEAFF. The rearrangement uses TRBV2 and TRBJ1-1, with 7 bases identical to TRBD1. Germline CDR1 is SNHLY and CDR2 is FYNNEI. The V segment lost 6 bases and the J segment 1 base; nucleotides outside the gene matches: 8. This CDR3 has 15 residues.